This TCR beta chain was identified in a study of blood T cell repertoires in COVID-19. Germline CDR1 SQVTM, CDR2 ANQGSEA. This CDR3 is 12 amino acids long. The germline V and J ends were trimmed by 4 bases and 4 bases, with 10 bases remaining between them. Cohorts were based on clinical histories the participants reported. The repertoire was sequenced with immunoSEQ multiplex PCR; TCRdb's copy has only in-frame clones and lacks some. The data hold about 57,000 clones, with 70% to 90% observed a single time. V is TRBV29-1 and J is TRBJ1-2; D possibly corresponds to TRBD1 (6 bases). The sample consisted of PBMCs or T cells enriched from blood (not recorded which). This receptor was obtained from a woman aged 40 to 50 with acute COVID-19. CDR3: CSVATGSYGYTF. CDR3 in DNA: TGCAGCGTTGCGACAGGATCCTATGGCTACACCTTC.